These 28 T cell receptor beta chains share one sample of origin, sequenced in a study of blood T cell repertoires in COVID-19. Assay: immunoSEQ multiplex PCR; the TCRdb copy retains only in-frame clones and omits some. The table has 55,000 to 65,000 clones, under 85% seen once. Material: peripheral blood. The receptors here all came from a woman of 80 years or more with acute or convalescent COVID-19.

This rearrangement joins TRBV28 to TRBJ2-2, with D tentatively TRBD2 (5 bases). CDR1 is MDHEN and CDR2 is SYDVKM in the germline V gene. There are 14 residues in the CDR3. The CDR3: CAEGGTSNTGELFF. In DNA, the CDR3 is TGTGCAGAAGGAGGAACAAGTAACACCGGGGAGCTGTTTTTT.

This chain links TRBV3-1 (or the pseudogene TRBV3-2) with TRBJ2-3; TRBD2 aligns across 7 bases. Germline V gene sequence: CDR1 LGHDT, CDR2 YNNKEL (reference sequence). Trimming at V came to 4 bases and at J to 4 bases, leaving 8 bases not matched to a gene. CDR3 length equals 15 residues. CDR3: CASSPYPSGPDTQYF. The CDR3 bases are TGTGCCAGCAGCCCTTATCCTAGCGGCCCAGATACGCAGTATTTT.

The chain employs TRBV7-2 and TRBJ2-3, with a tentative D call TRBD2 (5 bases). The ends were cut back, 5 bases at V and 7 bases at J, with 25 bases in the middle. This CDR3 contains 17 residues. Looked up from germline, CDR1 is SGHTA and CDR2 is FQGNSA. CDR3 sequence: CASSQRVLDIAGNTQYF. Here the CDR3 DNA reads TGTGCCAGCAGCCAAAGGGTACTAGACATCGCCGGCAATACGCAGTATTTT.

The chain joins TRBV9 to TRBJ2-1; D is possibly TRBD1 (6 bases). Germline values: CDR1 SGDLS, CDR2 YYNGEE. CDR3 length: 17 amino acids. V was pared by 0 bases and J by 7 bases, with 20 bases between. The CDR3 nucleotides read TGTGCCAGCAGCGTAGCTAGTAGTTTAATGGGGGCGAATGAGCAGTTCTTC. Translation: CASSVASSLMGANEQFF.

The chain recombines TRBV19 with TRBJ2-2, with D perhaps matching TRBD1 (6 bases). Trimming removed 6 bases from V and 6 bases from J, with 14 bases in between. CDR3 size: 14 residues. Germline V lookup: CDR1 LNHDA, CDR2 SQIVND (reference sequence). CDR3 nucleotides: TGTGCCAGTAGCCTGAACAGGGTCTCCGGGGAGCTGTTTTTT. It specifies CASSLNRVSGELFF.

This chain joins TRBV27 and TRBJ2-1, with 9 bases fitting TRBD2. Germline CDR1 MNHEY, CDR2 SMNVEV (reference sequence). Trimming cost V 2 bases and J 5 bases; bases outside gene matches: 7. The CDR3 length is 16 residues. This CDR3 reads CASSLGLAGRDNEQFF. As DNA, the CDR3 is TGTGCCAGCAGTTTAGGGCTAGCGGGAAGAGACAATGAGCAGTTCTTC.

This chain connects TRBV5-5 to TRBJ2-7; 11 nucleotides match TRBD2. CDR1 SGHKS and CDR2 YYEKEE come from the germline V gene (reference sequence). The junction had 9 bases not matched to a gene; V was cut back by 0 bases and J by 7 bases. The CDR3 has 16 amino acids. CDR3 amino acids: CASSLGVLAGVREQYF. The CDR3 nucleotides are TGTGCCAGCAGCTTGGGGGTACTAGCGGGAGTGCGGGAGCAGTACTTC.

The chain links TRBV9 to TRBJ1-1; no clear D gene. Germline CDR1 is SGDLS and CDR2 is YYNGEE. With 4 bases removed from V and 0 bases from J, the gap between germline ends came to 7 bases. The CDR3 has 13 residues. CDR3 loop: CASSTDLNTEAFF. The CDR3 nucleotides read TGTGCCAGCAGCACAGATCTGAACACTGAAGCTTTCTTT. The variable domain in full, completed from reference TRBV9 and TRBJ1-1, reads DSGVTQTPKHLITATGQRVTLRCSPRSGDLSVYWYQQSLDQGLQFLIQYYNGEERAKGNILERFSAQQFPDLHSELNLSSLELGDSALYFCASSTDLNTEAFFGQGTRLTVV.

This clone occurred a few times. The CDR3 DNA follows: TGCAGCGTTCAAACGGGGGGGCGAGGACCCTACGAGCAGTACTTC. Its translation is CSVQTGGRGPYEQYF. The chain couples TRBV29-1 to TRBJ2-7, with 8 positions matching TRBD2. The CDR3 is made up of 15 amino acids. Germline V lookup: CDR1 SQVTM, CDR2 ANQGSEA. With 5 bases clipped from V and 2 bases from J, the junction kept 11 bases outside the gene matches.

This clone was seen more than once but under ten times. The V call is TRBV3-1 (or the pseudogene TRBV3-2), the J call TRBJ1-5; D call uncertain. With 2 bases removed from V and 5 bases from J, the gap between germline ends came to 13 bases. Germline V gives CDR1 LGHDT, CDR2 YNNKEL (reference sequence). This CDR3 contains 15 residues. The CDR3 DNA reads as TGTGCCAGCAGCCAAAGCCGCCGGAGGGATCAGCCCCAGCATTTT. Its protein product is CASSQSRRRDQPQHF.

The chain employs TRBV3-1 (or the pseudogene TRBV3-2) and TRBJ2-1; 7 positions match TRBD2. J was trimmed by 10 bases and V by 0 bases; bases with no gene match: 21. In germline, CDR1 is LGHDT, CDR2 YNNKEL (reference sequence). This CDR3 has 19 amino acids. CDR3 protein: CASSQEKLGTGGPAEEQFF. The CDR3 nucleotides are TGTGCCAGCAGCCAAGAAAAGTTGGGAACGGGAGGTCCCGCGGAAGAGCAGTTCTTC.

V and J are TRBV27 and TRBJ1-2; D not resolved. CDR1 is MNHEY and CDR2 is SMNVEV in the germline V gene (reference sequence). This CDR3 region has 13 residues. V was cut by 2 bases and J by 5 bases, with 9 bases left in between. The CDR3 region has the DNA TGTGCCAGCAGTTTAAGCAGGTGGTATGGCTACACCTTC. Protein sequence: CASSLSRWYGYTF.

The chain recombines TRBV28 with TRBJ2-3, with 8 bases fitting TRBD1. Germline V gene data show CDR1 as MDHEN and CDR2 as SYDVKM. The CDR3 sequence is 15 residues long. Germline trimming cut 7 bases from V and 6 bases from J; bases unmatched to any gene: 12. DNA of the CDR3: TGTGCCAGCACGGTCGGGCGGACAGGGAAGGATACGCAGTATTTT. This gives the protein CASTVGRTGKDTQYF.

The chain couples TRBV30 to TRBJ1-1, with D unresolved. Trimming cost V 2 bases and J 8 bases, with 21 bases left between them. The CDR3 consists of 15 residues. From germline, CDR1 is GTSNPN and CDR2 SVGIG (reference sequence). CDR3 sequence: CAWSSTRLRSREAFF. Written as DNA, the CDR3 is TGTGCCTGGAGTTCTACCCGACTGCGTTCTCGCGAAGCTTTCTTT.

The gene calls are TRBV2 and TRBJ2-3; weak D call: TRBD2 (5 bases). The CDR3 totals 16 residues. Germline V gene lookup returns CDR1 SNHLY and CDR2 FYNNEI. V was shortened by 7 bases and J by 0 bases, with 17 bases between the two germline ends. CDR3 nucleotide sequence: TGTGCCAGCACTCGAACCGCTAGCAGAAGCACAGATACGCAGTATTTT. Translating gives CASTRTASRSTDTQYF. The variable domain in full, completed from reference TRBV2 and TRBJ2-3, reads EPEVTQTPSHQVTQMGQEVILRCVPISNHLYFYWYRQILGQKVEFLVSFYNNEISEKSEIFDDQFSVERPDGSNFTLKIRSTKLEDSAMYFCASTRTASRSTDTQYFGPGTRLTVL.

In its sample, this clone was seen many times. The chain is built from TRBV5-1 and TRBJ2-6; no clear D. The germline V gene encodes CDR1 SGHRS and CDR2 YFSETQ. The germline V and J ends were trimmed by 4 bases and 0 bases, with 14 bases remaining between them. CDR3 length: 17 amino acids. Here the CDR3 DNA reads TGCGCCAGCAGCAACCTAACTCCCGTCTCTGGGGCCAACGTCCTGACTTTC. Protein product: CASSNLTPVSGANVLTF.

This chain links TRBV25-1 with TRBJ2-3, with 11 positions matching TRBD2. The CDR3 has 16 residues. V lost 3 bases and J lost 3; bases outside the gene matches: 5. Germline V lookup: CDR1 MGHDK, CDR2 SYGVNS. CDR3 DNA: TGTGCCAGCAGTGATAGCGGGAGGGTATCAACAGATACGCAGTATTTT. This gives the protein CASSDSGRVSTDTQYF.

This chain connects TRBV3-1 (or the pseudogene TRBV3-2) to TRBJ2-1; possible D gene TRBD2, 6 bases. V gave up 4 bases and J gave up 0 bases, with 10 bases separating them. The V gene's germline CDR1 is LGHDT and CDR2 YNNKEL (reference sequence). The length of the CDR3 is 15 residues. Written as DNA, the CDR3 is TGTGCCAGCAGCCTCCGGGACTTCTCCTACAATGAGCAGTTCTTC. This codes for CASSLRDFSYNEQFF.

The V call is TRBV27, the J call TRBJ2-2, with 12 bases lining up with TRBD1. Germline values: CDR1 MNHEY, CDR2 SMNVEV (reference sequence). The CDR3 is 16 residues long. The V and J ends lost 7 bases and 8 bases, in that order; junction bases with no gene match: 11. CDR3 protein: CASIQYRDRGRGELFF. The CDR3 DNA follows: TGTGCCAGCATTCAATACCGGGACAGGGGGCGGGGGGAGCTGTTTTTT.

V gene TRBV23-1 combines with J gene TRBJ2-1; the D gene is possibly TRBD1 (6 bases). TRBV23-1 is an ORF; its function is uncertain. There are 20 residues in the CDR3. V was trimmed by 0 bases and J by 7 bases, leaving 28 bases between them. The CDR3, as DNA: TGCGCCAGCAGTCAATCCTCCGGACAGCCCAAATCAGGCGATCAAAATGAGCAGTTCTTC. Protein product: CASSQSSGQPKSGDQNEQFF.

This chain links TRBV19 with TRBJ1-5; TRBD1 aligns across 7 bases. The CDR3 totals 14 residues. V gave up 3 bases and J gave up 7 bases; unmatched junction bases: 6. Germline CDR1 and CDR2: LNHDA and SQIVND (reference sequence). CDR3 nucleotides: TGTGCCAGTAGTATGAACAGGGGAGGCCAGCCCCAGCATTTT. Encoded protein: CASSMNRGGQPQHF.

The gene calls are TRBV19 and TRBJ2-5; a weak D match, TRBD2 (6 bases). CDR1 is LNHDA and CDR2 is SQIVND in the germline V gene (reference sequence). The V end lost 4 bases, the J end lost 5 bases, and 14 bases lay between the germline ends. This CDR3 is 14 amino acids long. The CDR3 protein is CASSTRDWQETQYF. In DNA form, the CDR3 reads TGTGCCAGTAGTACCCGGGACTGGCAGGAGACCCAGTACTTC.

The V and J genes are TRBV5-6 and TRBJ2-5; TRBD2 aligns across 8 bases. Trimming at V came to 0 bases and at J to 1 base, leaving 14 bases not matched to a gene. Per the germline V gene, CDR1 is SGHDT and CDR2 is YYEEEE. CDR3 length: 19 amino acids. CDR3 coding DNA: TGTGCCAGCAGCTTGGTGGGGGGTAGATTAGCGGGAACCCAAGAGACCCAGTACTTC. It yields the protein CASSLVGGRLAGTQETQYF.

The V gene is TRBV5-1, the J gene TRBJ2-7; a possible D gene is TRBD1 (5 bases). Germline CDR1 reads SGHRS; CDR2 reads YFSETQ. V was pared by 2 bases and J by 7 bases, with 22 bases between. This CDR3 contains 16 residues. Here the CDR3 reads CASSFYSSRAQREQYF. The CDR3 nucleotides are TGCGCCAGCAGCTTCTATTCCAGCAGGGCTCAACGAGAGCAGTACTTC.

The rearrangement uses TRBV12-3 or TRBV12-4 and TRBJ1-1; no firm D call. CDR3 length equals 12 residues. V shed 5 bases and J shed 3 bases, with 7 bases lying between them. CDR3 in DNA: TGTGCCAGCAGTGTACGGGACACTGAAGCTTTCTTT. Translation: CASSVRDTEAFF.

The chain joins TRBV5-1 to TRBJ1-1, with TRBD1 as a possible D gene (5 bases). This CDR3 is 14 amino acids long. V was clipped by 0 bases and J by 4 bases, with 10 bases between them. Germline-derived CDR1 and CDR2 are SGHRS and YFSETQ. The CDR3 DNA is TGCGCCAGCAGCTTGGACACGGGGGGCACTGAAGCTTTCTTT. Translated, it gives CASSLDTGGTEAFF.

The chain uses TRBV5-5 and TRBJ1-4; D uncertain. From germline, CDR1 is SGHKS and CDR2 YYEKEE (reference sequence). Deletions cut 0 bases from V and 8 bases from J, with 14 bases between. The CDR3 sequence is 15 residues long. CDR3 in DNA: TGTGCCAGCAGCTTGGTCGGTACCAATCCCGAAAAACTGTTTTTT. It codes for CASSLVGTNPEKLFF.

The V call is TRBV19, the J call TRBJ1-4; D is perhaps TRBD1 (6 bases). The CDR3 runs 14 residues. The V end lost 7 bases, the J end lost 4 bases, and 13 bases lay between the germline ends. Germline V gene data show CDR1 as LNHDA and CDR2 as SQIVND (reference sequence). The CDR3 protein is CASTAGTHNEKLFF. CDR3 DNA: TGTGCCAGTACCGCCGGGACACATAATGAAAAACTGTTTTTT.